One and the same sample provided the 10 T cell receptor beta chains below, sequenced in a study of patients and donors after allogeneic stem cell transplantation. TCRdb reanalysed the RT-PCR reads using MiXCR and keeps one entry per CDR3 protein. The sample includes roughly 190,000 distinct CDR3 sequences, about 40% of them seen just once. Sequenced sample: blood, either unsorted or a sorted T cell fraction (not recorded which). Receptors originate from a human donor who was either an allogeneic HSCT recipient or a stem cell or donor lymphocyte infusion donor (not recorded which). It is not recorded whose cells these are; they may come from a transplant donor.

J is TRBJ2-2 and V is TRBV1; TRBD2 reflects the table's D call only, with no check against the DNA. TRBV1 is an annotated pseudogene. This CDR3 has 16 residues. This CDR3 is CTSSLSLAANTGELFF. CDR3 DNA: TGCACCAGCAGCCTTTCACTAGCGGCGAACACCGGGGAGCTGTTTTTT.

The CDR3 loop reads CASSRDRGSNYGYTF. DNA for the CDR3: TGTGCCAGCAGCCGGGACAGGGGTTCTAACTATGGCTACACCTTC. This chain connects TRBV4-2 to TRBJ1-2, with 10 bases that match TRBD1. The CDR3 runs to 15 residues. Germline assignment: CDR1 LGHNA and CDR2 YNFKEQ. The V and J ends lost 4 bases and 0 bases, in that order; junction bases with no gene match: 2.

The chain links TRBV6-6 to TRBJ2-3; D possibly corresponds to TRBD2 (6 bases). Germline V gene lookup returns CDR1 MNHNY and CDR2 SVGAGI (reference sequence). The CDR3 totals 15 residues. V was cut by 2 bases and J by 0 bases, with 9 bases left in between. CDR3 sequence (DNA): TGTGCCAGCAGTTACCTCGGGACTAGCACAGATACGCAGTATTTT. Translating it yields CASSYLGTSTDTQYF.

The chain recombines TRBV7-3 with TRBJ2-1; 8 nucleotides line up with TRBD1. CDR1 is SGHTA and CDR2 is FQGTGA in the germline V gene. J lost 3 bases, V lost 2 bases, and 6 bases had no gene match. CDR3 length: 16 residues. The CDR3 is CASSLSLGQDYNEQFF. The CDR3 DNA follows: TGTGCCAGCAGCTTATCTTTGGGACAGGACTACAATGAGCAGTTCTTC. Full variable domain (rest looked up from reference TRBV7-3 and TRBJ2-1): GAGVSQTPSNKVTEKGKYVELRCDPISGHTALYWYRQSLGQGPEFLIYFQGTGAADDSGLPNDRFFAVRPEGSVSTLKIQRTERGDSAVYLCASSLSLGQDYNEQFFGPGTRLTVL.

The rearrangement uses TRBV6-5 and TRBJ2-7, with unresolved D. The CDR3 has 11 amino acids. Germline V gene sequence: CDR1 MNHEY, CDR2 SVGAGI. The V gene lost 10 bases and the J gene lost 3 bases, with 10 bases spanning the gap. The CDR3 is CATRQSYEQYF. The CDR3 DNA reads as TGTGCCACCCGCCAAAGCTACGAGCAGTACTTC.

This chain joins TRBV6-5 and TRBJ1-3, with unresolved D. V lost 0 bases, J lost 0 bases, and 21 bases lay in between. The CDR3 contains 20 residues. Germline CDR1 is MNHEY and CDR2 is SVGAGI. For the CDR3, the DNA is TGTGCCAGCAGTTACTCAGAGGTTGTTCCAGAAACGGACTCTGGAAACACCATATATTTT. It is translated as CASSYSEVVPETDSGNTIYF.

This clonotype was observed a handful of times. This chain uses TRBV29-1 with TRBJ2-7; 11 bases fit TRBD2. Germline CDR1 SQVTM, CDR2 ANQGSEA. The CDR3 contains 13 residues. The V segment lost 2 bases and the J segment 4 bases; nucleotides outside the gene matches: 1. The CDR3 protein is CSVETSGRYEQYF. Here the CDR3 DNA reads TGCAGCGTTGAAACTAGCGGGAGATACGAGCAGTACTTC.

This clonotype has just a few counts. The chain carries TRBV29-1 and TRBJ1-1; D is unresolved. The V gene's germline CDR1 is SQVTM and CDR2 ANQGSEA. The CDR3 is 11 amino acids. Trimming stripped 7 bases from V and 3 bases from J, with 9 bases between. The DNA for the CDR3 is TGCAGCGGGAGCTACGACACTGAAGCTTTCTTT. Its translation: CSGSYDTEAFF.

CDR3 sequence: CASSVGAPAIEQYF. The CDR3 nucleotides read TGTGCCAGCAGCGTAGGGGCACCCGCTATCGAGCAGTACTTC. V and J are TRBV9 and TRBJ2-7; D uncertain. Deletions cut 0 bases from V and 6 bases from J, with 13 bases between. CDR1 is SGDLS and CDR2 is YYNGEE in the germline V gene. CDR3 length: 14 residues.

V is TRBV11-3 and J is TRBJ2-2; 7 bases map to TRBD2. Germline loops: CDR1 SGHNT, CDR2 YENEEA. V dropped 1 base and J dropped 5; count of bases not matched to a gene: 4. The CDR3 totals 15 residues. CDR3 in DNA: TGTGCCAGCAGCTTAGGACTAGCCCCTACCGGGGAGCTGTTTTTT. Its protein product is CASSLGLAPTGELFF.